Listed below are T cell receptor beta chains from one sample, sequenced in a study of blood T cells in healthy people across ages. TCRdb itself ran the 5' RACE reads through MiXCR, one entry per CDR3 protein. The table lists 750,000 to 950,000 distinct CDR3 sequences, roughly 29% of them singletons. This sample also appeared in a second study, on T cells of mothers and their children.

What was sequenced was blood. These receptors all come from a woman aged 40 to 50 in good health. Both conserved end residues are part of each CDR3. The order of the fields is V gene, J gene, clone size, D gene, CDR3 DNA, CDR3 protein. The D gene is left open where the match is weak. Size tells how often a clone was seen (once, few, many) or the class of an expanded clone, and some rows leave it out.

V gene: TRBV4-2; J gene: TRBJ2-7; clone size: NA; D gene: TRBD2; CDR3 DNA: TGTGCCAGCAGCCAAGGTCGGGAGGACTCCTACGAGCAGTACTTC; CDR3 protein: CASSQGREDSYEQYF
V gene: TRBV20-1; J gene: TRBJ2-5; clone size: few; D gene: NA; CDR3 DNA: TGCAGTGCTAGTACGGGAGAGACCCAGTACTTC; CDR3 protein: CSASTGETQYF
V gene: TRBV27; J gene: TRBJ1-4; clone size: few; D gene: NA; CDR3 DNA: TGTGCCAGCAGCCTATTGCGGGGTTTTAATGAAAAACTGTTTTTT; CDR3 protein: CASSLLRGFNEKLFF
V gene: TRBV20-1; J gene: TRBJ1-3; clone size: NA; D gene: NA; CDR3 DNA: TGCAGTGCTAGTAGTTACATCTCTGGAAACACCATATATTTT; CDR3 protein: CSASSYISGNTIYF
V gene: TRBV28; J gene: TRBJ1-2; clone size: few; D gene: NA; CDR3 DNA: TGTGCCAGCAGTTTGGGGTCGGGAAACTATGGCTACACCTTC; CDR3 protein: CASSLGSGNYGYTF
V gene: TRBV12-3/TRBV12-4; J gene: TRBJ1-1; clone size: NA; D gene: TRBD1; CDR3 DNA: TGTGCCAGCAGTATTGGGACAGGGATCGGGGAAGCTTTCTTT; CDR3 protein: CASSIGTGIGEAFF
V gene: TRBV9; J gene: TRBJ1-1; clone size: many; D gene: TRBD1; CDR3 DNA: TGTGCCAGCAGCCCTCATTTGACAGGGGGCACTGAAGCTTTCTTT; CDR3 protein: CASSPHLTGGTEAFF
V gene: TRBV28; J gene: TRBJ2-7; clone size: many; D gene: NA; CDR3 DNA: TGTGCCAGCAGTTCCCCAGCAGCAACCTACGAGCAGTACTTC; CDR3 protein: CASSSPAATYEQYF
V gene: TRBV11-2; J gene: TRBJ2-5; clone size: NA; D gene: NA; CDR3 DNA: TGTGCCAGCAGCTTCCTATCAAGCGGCCCGCAAGAGATCCAGTACTTC; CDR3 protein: CASSFLSSGPQEIQYF
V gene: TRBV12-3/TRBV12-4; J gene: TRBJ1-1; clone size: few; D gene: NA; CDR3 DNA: TGTGCCAGCAGTGTACAGGGAGGGGGGACTGAAGCTTTCTTT; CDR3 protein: CASSVQGGGTEAFF
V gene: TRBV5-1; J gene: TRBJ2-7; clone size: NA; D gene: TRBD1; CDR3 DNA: TGCGCCAGCAGCGCCATCCGGGACAGGGGCCACGAGCAGTACTTC; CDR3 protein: CASSAIRDRGHEQYF
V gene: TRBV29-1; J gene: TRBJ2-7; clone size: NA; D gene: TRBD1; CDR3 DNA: TGCAGCGTCTCCGGGACAGGGAGAATGGACGAGCAGTACTTC; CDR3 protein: CSVSGTGRMDEQYF
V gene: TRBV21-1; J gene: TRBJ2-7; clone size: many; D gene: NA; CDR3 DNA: TGTGCCAGCAGCAGGAAAGGGATGGTTTCGTACGAGCAGTACTTC; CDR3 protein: CASSRKGMVSYEQYF
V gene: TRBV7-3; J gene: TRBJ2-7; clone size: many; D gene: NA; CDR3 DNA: TGTGCCAGCAGGGCAGCGAACTCCTACGAGCAGTACTTC; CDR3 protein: CASRAANSYEQYF
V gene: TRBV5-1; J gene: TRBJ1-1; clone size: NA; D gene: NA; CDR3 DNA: TGCGCCAGCAGCTTTAGAAACCCCACTGAAGCTTTCTTT; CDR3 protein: CASSFRNPTEAFF
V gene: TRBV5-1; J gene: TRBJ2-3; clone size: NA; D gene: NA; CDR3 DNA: TGCGCCAGCAGCTTGGGGTCCGTTGCGGGTGGATCCACAGATATGCAGTATTTT; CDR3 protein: CASSLGSVAGGSTDMQYF
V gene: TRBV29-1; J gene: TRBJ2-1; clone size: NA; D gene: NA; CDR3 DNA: TGCAGCGCCCTCGACAGTTACGCCTCCTATGAGCAGTTCTTC; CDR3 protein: CSALDSYASYEQFF